These T cell receptor beta chains were read from a single sample in a study of beta chain features in type 1 diabetes. This table comes from immunoSEQ multiplex PCR, and its TCRdb copy is limited to in-frame clones, with some not included. The sample gives roughly 730,000 clones, around an eighth of which show up once; about 0.02% is in the top ten. The sample taken for sequencing was naive CD4+ T cells from blood. The receptor source for this set is a man between 18 and 35 years old with type 1 diabetes. Each CDR3 is given with its conserved first and last residue. A D gene is named only where the DNA matches it firmly. Not all rows give a size; the values are once, few, many and, for expanded clones, a class.

TRBJ2-1 | TRBV30 | - | - | TGTGCCTGGAGTCCGCCCCCCTACAATGAGCAGTTCTTC | CAWSPPPYNEQFF
TRBJ2-1 | TRBV30 | few | TRBD2 | TGTGCCTGGGCCCCGGGACTAGCGGGGGGTATTTACAATGAGCAGTTCTTC | CAWAPGLAGGIYNEQFF
TRBJ1-1 | TRBV6-5 | - | - | TGTGCCAGCAGCCGCGTCGGAAACACTGAAGCTTTCTTT | CASSRVGNTEAFF
TRBJ1-1 | TRBV9 | few | - | TGTGCCAGCAGCGTCGAAGGGAACACTGAAGCTTTCTTT | CASSVEGNTEAFF
TRBJ2-5 | TRBV7-9 | - | - | TGTGCCAGCAGCCCCCCCGGACGGATGTACCAAGAGACCCAGTACTTC | CASSPPGRMYQETQYF
TRBJ2-7 | TRBV6-1 | once | TRBD1 | TGTGCCAGCAGTGAAGTATTTAGGACAGGGACCTACGAGCAGTACTTC | CASSEVFRTGTYEQYF
TRBJ2-4 | TRBV27 | - | - | TGTGCCAGCAGTTTCGGGGGTTTGGGTGCCAAAAACATTCAGTACTTC | CASSFGGLGAKNIQYF
TRBJ2-7 | TRBV2 | few | - | TGTGCCAGCAGTGACGCGGGGAGAAACTACGAGCAGTACTTC | CASSDAGRNYEQYF
TRBJ2-3 | TRBV11-2 | few | TRBD1 | TGTGCCAGCAGCTCCCTAACGACAGGGGGAGACGATACGCAGTATTTT | CASSSLTTGGDDTQYF
TRBJ1-4 | TRBV7-9 | - | - | TGTGCCAGCAGCCTACAAATTCTTGCAACTAATGAAAAACTGTTTTTT | CASSLQILATNEKLFF
TRBJ2-7 | TRBV2 | - | - | TGTGCCAGCAGTGCTGGAGAGTTCTACGAGCAGTACTTC | CASSAGEFYEQYF
TRBJ2-6 | TRBV7-9 | - | TRBD1 | TGTGCCACCTTAGACAGGGGCTCTACTGGGGCCAACGTCCTGACTTTC | CATLDRGSTGANVLTF
TRBJ2-7 | TRBV4-1 | - | TRBD2 | TGCGCCAGCAGCCGGGCCGTAGCGGGGGGAATCTACGAGCAGTACTTC | CASSRAVAGGIYEQYF
TRBJ2-1 | TRBV7-6 | - | - | TGTGCCAGCAGCCCACTAGCTAACAATGAGCAGTTCTTC | CASSPLANNEQFF
TRBJ1-1 | TRBV29-1 | - | - | TGCAGCGTTGAAAGGGGGGTCGCTTTCTTT | CSVERGVAFF
TRBJ2-5 | TRBV11-2 | - | - | TGTGCCAGCGGGGCAGGAACAGGCCTAGAGACCCAGTACTTC | CASGAGTGLETQYF
TRBJ2-7 | TRBV4-1 | once | - | TGCGCCAGCAGCCATCCGGGGGCCCTAAGTTCCTCCGAGCAGTACTTC | CASSHPGALSSSEQYF
TRBJ2-1 | TRBV7-3 | - | - | TGTGCCAGCAGCTTAGGGTGGAGAGATGAGCAGTTCTTC | CASSLGWRDEQFF
TRBJ1-6 | TRBV2 | - | - | TGTGCCAGCAGTGAGTTGGGGGATGTGAATTCACCCCTCCACTTT | CASSELGDVNSPLHF
TRBJ1-1 | TRBV30 | - | - | TGTGCCTTAAGGTTGGCTGAAGCTTTCTTT | CALRLAEAFF
TRBJ2-1 | TRBV2 | few | TRBD1 | TGTGCCAGCAGCGCTCCTGGGACAGTCATTATCTACAATGAGCAGTTCTTC | CASSAPGTVIIYNEQFF
TRBJ2-3 | TRBV6-1 | few | - | TGTGCCAGCAGTGAAGGGGGCATTCGCACAGATACGCAGTATTTT | CASSEGGIRTDTQYF
TRBJ2-2 | TRBV7-9 | few | - | TGTGCCAGCAGCCCCTCCCACAGGTCATCCGGGGAGCTGTTTTTT | CASSPSHRSSGELFF